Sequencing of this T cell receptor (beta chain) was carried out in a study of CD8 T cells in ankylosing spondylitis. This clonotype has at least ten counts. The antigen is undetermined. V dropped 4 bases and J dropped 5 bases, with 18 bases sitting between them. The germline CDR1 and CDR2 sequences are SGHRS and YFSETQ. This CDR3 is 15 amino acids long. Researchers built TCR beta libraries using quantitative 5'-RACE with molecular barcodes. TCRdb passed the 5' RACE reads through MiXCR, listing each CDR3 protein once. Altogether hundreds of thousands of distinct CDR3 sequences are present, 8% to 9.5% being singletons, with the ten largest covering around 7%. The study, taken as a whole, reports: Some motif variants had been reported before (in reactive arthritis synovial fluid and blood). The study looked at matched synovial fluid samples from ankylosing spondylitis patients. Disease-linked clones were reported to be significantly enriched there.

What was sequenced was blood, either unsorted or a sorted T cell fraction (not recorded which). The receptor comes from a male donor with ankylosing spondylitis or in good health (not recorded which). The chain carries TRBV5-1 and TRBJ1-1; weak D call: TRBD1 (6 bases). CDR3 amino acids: CASSPEGGTRTEAFF. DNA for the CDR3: TGCGCCAGCAGCCCTGAAGGTGGGACAAGAACTGAAGCTTTCTTT.